This T cell receptor (beta chain) was recorded in a study of T cells in narcolepsy. Study-level results: Same-patient CSF and blood CD4+ T cell clonotypes included HCRT-specific and TRIB2-specific autoreactive ones.

The V end was cut by 9 bases, the J end by 2 bases, with 6 bases between. The CDR3 covers 11 residues. Germline CDR1 and CDR2: LNHDA and SQIVND (reference sequence). Turning to this clone: Its antigen is still unknown.

Generated by immunoSEQ multiplex PCR, the TCRdb table keeps only in-frame clones and is missing some. This sample has tens of thousands of clones, with about 89% found just once. The source is a human donor in good health. The chain links TRBV19 to TRBJ2-3; D uncertain. The sequencing input was memory (CD45RA-) CD4+ T cells from blood. CDR3 loop: CARPSTDTQYF. For the CDR3, the DNA is TGTGCCAGGCCCTCCACAGATACGCAGTATTTT.